The rows below give T cell receptor beta chains drawn from one sample of a study of T cell responses to AZD1222 COVID-19 vaccine. Clones were sequenced by immunoSEQ multiplex PCR, and TCRdb holds only the in-frame ones, with some missing. In the table there are more than 35,000 clones, over 80% of which are singletons. This material consisted of peripheral blood, taken on day 0 of AZD1222 vaccination. The receptors here all came from an adult in good health. Each CDR3 is given without its conserved first and last residue. The order of the fields is V gene, CDR3 protein.

>TRBV4-3
ASSQEPSGAAYEQY
>TRBV24-1
ATSEGQGGYT
>TRBV28
ASSSGGAAADTQY
>TRBV30
AWSTGTGGNTIY
>TRBV9
ASSAGEGYEQY
>TRBV5-1
ASSPRQVPYEQY
>TRBV6-5
ASSRTGDFGYT
>TRBV11-2
ASSLVGTSKYEQY
>TRBV30
AWRGESNYEQY
>TRBV10-3
AISVREDTEAF
>TRBV5-1
ASSWSGEETQY
>TRBV19
ASSTQGSGIVYEQY
>TRBV19
ASSTTGYTGELF
>TRBV28
ASSGTEVEAF
>TRBV2
ASTRQERDYGYT
>TRBV4-1
ASSQEGLNSQETQY
>TRBV11-2
ASRKGGSSYNSPLH
>TRBV28
ASWEDPNSPLH
>TRBV28
ASGSRTGVNSPLH
>TRBV7-2
ASSLAGTSVQQY
>TRBV18
ASSPVDPPEKLF
>TRBV5-1
ASSLTSSTNEKLF
>TRBV2
ASRRTGDNTDTQY
>TRBV5-6
ASSSQVWLGINTGELF
>TRBV30
AWSVQAGLSPLH
>TRBV27
ASTRMWSGGYEQY
>TRBV11-1
ASSLELAGGNEQF
>TRBV19
ASSPRTGTYEQY
>TRBV19
ASSIGTGAFYEQY
>TRBV19
ASSIRAGLKEPQH
>TRBV2
ASRREGDTQY
>TRBV10-3
AIRDTLSYEQY
>TRBV30
AWSHLSGINTGELF
>TRBV5-1
ASSAGQGVYEQY
>TRBV7-9
ASSLLGESNEKLF